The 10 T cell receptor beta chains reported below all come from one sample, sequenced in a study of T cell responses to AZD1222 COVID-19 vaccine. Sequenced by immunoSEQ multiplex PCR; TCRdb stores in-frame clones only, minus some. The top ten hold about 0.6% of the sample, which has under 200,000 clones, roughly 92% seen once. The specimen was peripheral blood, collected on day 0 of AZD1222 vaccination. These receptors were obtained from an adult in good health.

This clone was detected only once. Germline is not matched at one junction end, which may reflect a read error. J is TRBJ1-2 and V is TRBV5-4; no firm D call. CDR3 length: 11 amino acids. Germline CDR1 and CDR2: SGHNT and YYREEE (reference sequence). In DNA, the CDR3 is TGTGCCAGCAGCTTGGGTGGCGAGGGTAGCTTC. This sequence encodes CASSLGGEGSF.

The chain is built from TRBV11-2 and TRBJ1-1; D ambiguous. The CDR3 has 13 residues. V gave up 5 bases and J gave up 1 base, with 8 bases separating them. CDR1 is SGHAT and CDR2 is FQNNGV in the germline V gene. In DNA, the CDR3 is TGTGCCAGCAGCGCCCGGGGGAACACTGAAGCTTTCTTT. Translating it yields CASSARGNTEAFF.

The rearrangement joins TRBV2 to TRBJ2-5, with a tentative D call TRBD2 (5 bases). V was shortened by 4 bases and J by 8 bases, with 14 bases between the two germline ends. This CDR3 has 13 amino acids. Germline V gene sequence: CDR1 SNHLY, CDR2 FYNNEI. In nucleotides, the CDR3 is TGTGCCAGCAGTGTTGGAGGCCCAAGAACCCAGTACTTC. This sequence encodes CASSVGGPRTQYF.

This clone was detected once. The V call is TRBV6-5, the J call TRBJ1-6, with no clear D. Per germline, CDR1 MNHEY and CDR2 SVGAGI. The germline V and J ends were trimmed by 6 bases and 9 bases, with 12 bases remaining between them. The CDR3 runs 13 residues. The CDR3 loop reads CASRDGRISPLHF. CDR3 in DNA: TGTGCCAGCAGGGATGGAAGAATTTCACCCCTCCACTTT.

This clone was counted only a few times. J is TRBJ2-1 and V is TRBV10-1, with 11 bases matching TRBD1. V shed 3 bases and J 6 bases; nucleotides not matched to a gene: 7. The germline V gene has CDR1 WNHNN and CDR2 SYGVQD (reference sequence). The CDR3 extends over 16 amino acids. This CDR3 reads CASSDPAGTGGNEQFF. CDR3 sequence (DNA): TGCGCCAGCAGTGACCCGGCCGGGACAGGGGGCAATGAGCAGTTCTTC.

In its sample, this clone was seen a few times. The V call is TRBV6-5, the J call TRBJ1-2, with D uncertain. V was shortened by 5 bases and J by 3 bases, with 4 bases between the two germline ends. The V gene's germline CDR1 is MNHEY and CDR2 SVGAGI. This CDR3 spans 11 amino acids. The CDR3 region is CASSRDYGYTF. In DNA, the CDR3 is TGTGCCAGCAGTAGAGACTATGGCTACACCTTC.

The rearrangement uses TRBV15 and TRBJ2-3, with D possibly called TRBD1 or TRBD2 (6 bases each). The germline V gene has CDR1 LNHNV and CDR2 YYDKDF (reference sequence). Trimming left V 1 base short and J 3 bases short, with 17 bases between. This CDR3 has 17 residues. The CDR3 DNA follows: TGTGCCACCAGCAGAGTGCCCCCCGGGGGCTGGACAGATACGCAGTATTTT. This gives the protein CATSRVPPGGWTDTQYF. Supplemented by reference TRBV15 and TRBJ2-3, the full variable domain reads DAMVIQNPRYQVTQFGKPVTLSCSQTLNHNVMYWYQQKSSQAPKLLFHYYDKDFNNEADTPDNFQSRRPNTSFCFLDIRSPGLGDTAMYLCATSRVPPGGWTDTQYFGPGTRLTVL.

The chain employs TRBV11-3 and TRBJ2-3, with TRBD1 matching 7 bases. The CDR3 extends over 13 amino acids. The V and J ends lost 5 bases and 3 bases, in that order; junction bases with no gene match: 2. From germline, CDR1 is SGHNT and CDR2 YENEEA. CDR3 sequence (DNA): TGTGCCAGCAGCATCAGGGGGACAGATACGCAGTATTTT. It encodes CASSIRGTDTQYF.

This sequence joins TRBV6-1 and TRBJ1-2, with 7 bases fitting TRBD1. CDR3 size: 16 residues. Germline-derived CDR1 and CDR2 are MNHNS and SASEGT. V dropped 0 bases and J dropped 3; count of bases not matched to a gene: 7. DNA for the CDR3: TGTGCCAGCAGTGAAGCGGTAAGGGGGCGCGACTATGGCTACACCTTC. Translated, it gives CASSEAVRGRDYGYTF.

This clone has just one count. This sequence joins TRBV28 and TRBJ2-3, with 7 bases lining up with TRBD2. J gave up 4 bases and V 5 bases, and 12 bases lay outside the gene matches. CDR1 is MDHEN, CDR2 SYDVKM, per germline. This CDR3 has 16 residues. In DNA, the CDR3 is TGTGCCAGCAGTCCTCGGGGCGGGAGAATCTCAGATACGCAGTATTTT. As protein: CASSPRGGRISDTQYF.